This TCR beta chain is drawn from a study of OX40 agonist ivuxolimab in advanced cancers. The overall study: Participants, 75% to 90% male, averaged approximately 56 years of age, ranging from roughly 23 to 90.

Deletions cut 4 bases from V and 5 bases from J, with 17 bases between. This CDR3 region has 15 residues. Germline CDR1 LGHNA, CDR2 YSLEER. TCRdb keeps only in-frame clones here, not all; method: immunoSEQ multiplex PCR. The sample has roughly 80,000 clones, roughly 83% seen once. The starting material was CD4+ or CD8+ T cells sorted from blood, obtained in a trial of the OX40 agonist ivuxolimab. V and J are TRBV4-3 and TRBJ1-2; no clear D gene. The sequence was collected from an adult with an advanced solid tumor such as melanoma, head and neck, liver or kidney cancer. The CDR3 nucleotides read TGCGCCAGCAGCCTCGAGCCCCTTGTCAGTTATGGCTACACCTTC. Translation: CASSLEPLVSYGYTF.